This note documents a single TCR beta chain sequence. The sample originates from a study of OX40 agonist ivuxolimab in advanced cancers. Produced via immunoSEQ multiplex PCR; TCRdb's table is partial and in-frame only. The data hold under 20,000 clones, with 55% to 75% observed a single time. The CDR3 sequence is 14 residues long. Trimming removed 3 bases from V and 3 bases from J, with 10 bases in between. Germline V gene data show CDR1 as SGDLS and CDR2 as YYNGEE. The rearrangement uses TRBV9 and TRBJ1-5; no clear D. This sequence was found in an adult with an advanced solid tumor such as melanoma, head and neck, liver or kidney cancer. Sequencing was performed on CD4+ or CD8+ T cells sorted from blood, taken in a trial of the OX40 agonist ivuxolimab. CDR3 residues: CASSDGVYNQPQHF. Written as DNA, the CDR3 is TGTGCCAGCAGCGACGGGGTCTACAATCAGCCCCAGCATTTT. The full variable domain, with the rest looked up from reference TRBV9 and TRBJ1-5, is DSGVTQTPKHLITATGQRVTLRCSPRSGDLSVYWYQQSLDQGLQFLIQYYNGEERAKGNILERFSAQQFPDLHSELNLSSLELGDSALYFCASSDGVYNQPQHFGDGTRLSIL.